These 10 T cell receptor beta chains originate from one sample sequenced in a study of monozygotic twins with inflammatory bowel disease. TCRdb re-analyzed the 5' RACE reads; it lists each CDR3 protein once, without DNA. The table counts roughly 160,000 distinct CDR3 sequences; 2.4% lies in the top ten. Sample: blood. Every receptor here comes from a human donor with ulcerative colitis or Crohn's disease, or a healthy co-twin of an affected twin (not recorded which).

The J gene is TRBJ2-7, the V gene TRBV10-3; the D call of TRBD1 rests on TCRdb alone, since no DNA is present to check it. This CDR3 has 12 residues. Germline V gives CDR1 ENHRY, CDR2 SYGVKD. The CDR3 region is CAIRAGIYEQYF.

V usage is TRBV11-2 and J usage is TRBJ2-7. Germline V lookup: CDR1 SGHAT, CDR2 FQNNGV. The CDR3 has 14 amino acids. The CDR3 is CASSLFQGPHEQYF. Using reference TRBV11-2 and TRBJ2-7 for the parts outside the CDR3, the full variable domain is EAGVAQSPRYKIIEKRQSVAFWCNPISGHATLYWYQQILGQGPKLLIQFQNNGVVDDSQLPKDRFSAERLKGVDSTLKIQPAKLEDSAVYLCASSLFQGPHEQYFGPGTRLTVT.

The chain links TRBV6-2 or TRBV6-3 to TRBJ2-7; as DNA is missing, the TRBD1 call by TCRdb cannot be tested. Germline CDR1 and CDR2: MNHEY and SVGEGT. The CDR3 totals 14 residues. The CDR3 protein is CASSPQDRPYEQYF.

V usage is TRBV5-6 and J usage is TRBJ2-3; checking the TCRdb D call of TRBD2 is not possible without DNA. This CDR3 comprises 17 residues. Germline V gene data show CDR1 as SGHDT and CDR2 as YYEEEE. The CDR3: CASSPSGGGGAKDTQYF.

V usage is TRBV7-2 and J usage is TRBJ2-1; TCRdb's D call, TRBD2, is unchecked because there is no DNA. The germline CDR1 and CDR2 sequences are SGHTA and FQGNSA. This CDR3 is built from 16 residues. CDR3 in amino acids: CASSLGGTYLYNEQFF.

This sequence joins TRBV19 and TRBJ2-5; there is no DNA to check the TCRdb D call of TRBD1. The CDR3 loop spans 14 amino acids. The germline V gene encodes CDR1 LNHDA and CDR2 SQIVND (reference sequence). CDR3 region: CASSRTGEGETQYF.

The chain's CDR3 is CASSLARGGSGTDTQYF. The chain employs TRBV5-1 and TRBJ2-3; absent DNA, TCRdb's TRBD2 call cannot be checked. Germline V gene sequence: CDR1 SGHRS, CDR2 YFSETQ. The CDR3 covers 17 residues.

This rearrangement joins TRBV11-2 to TRBJ2-1; TCRdb returns TRBD2, unconfirmable since there is no DNA. The CDR3 extends over 20 amino acids. Germline V gene data show CDR1 as SGHAT and CDR2 as FQNNGV. CDR3 residues: CASSPHPRGTSGRTYNEQFF.

The chain carries TRBV5-1 and TRBJ2-2. Germline lookup yields CDR1 SGHRS and CDR2 YFSETQ. The CDR3 totals 13 residues. CDR3: CASSLAVTGELFF.

The rearrangement joins TRBV20-1 to TRBJ1-4; TCRdb outputs TRBD1, but without DNA this stays unchecked. The CDR3 has 14 residues. Germline values: CDR1 DFQATT, CDR2 SNEGSKA (reference sequence). CDR3 residues: CSASVVRTSEKLFF.